The 8 T cell receptor beta chains below come from one sample, sequenced in a study of CD8 T cells in ankylosing spondylitis. No cognate antigen is known for these TCRs. TCRdb processed the 5' RACE reads anew with MiXCR; each CDR3 protein has one entry. The sample contains 670,000 or so distinct CDR3 sequences, under 20% of which appear only once. Broader study findings: In ankylosing spondylitis blood, a motif of seven to nine highly homologous TCR beta variants appeared characteristic.

Sequenced: blood, either unsorted or a sorted T cell fraction (not recorded which). The receptors were sampled from a male donor with ankylosing spondylitis.

This sequence joins TRBV18 and TRBJ2-3; D remains unclear. CDR3 length equals 15 residues. CDR1 KGHSH and CDR2 LQKENI come from the germline V gene. V dropped 2 bases and J dropped 4 bases, with 13 bases sitting between them. The CDR3 DNA follows: TGTGCCAGCTCACCAGCATCTCGGAGATCAGATACGCAGTATTTT. As protein: CASSPASRRSDTQYF.

This clonotype has a count of ten or more. V usage is TRBV10-3 and J usage is TRBJ2-5, with D unclear. Per the germline V gene, CDR1 is ENHRY and CDR2 is SYGVKD. CDR3 length: 14 residues. The V end was cut by 0 bases, the J end by 3 bases, with 8 bases between. The CDR3 DNA is TGTGCCATCAGTGAGTCGTTCCAAAAAGAGACCCAGTACTTC. Protein product: CAISESFQKETQYF.

The V call is TRBV27, the J call TRBJ1-2, with a possible D match to TRBD1 (6 bases). CDR1 is MNHEY, CDR2 SMNVEV, per germline (reference sequence). This CDR3 comprises 15 residues. Trimming shortened V by 5 bases and J by 6 bases, and 19 bases separated the two germline ends. CDR3 protein: CASSPLNDRTDGYTF. As DNA, the CDR3 is TGTGCCAGCAGTCCCCTCAACGACAGGACTGATGGCTACACCTTC.

This sequence joins TRBV11-2 and TRBJ2-1, with 8 bases lining up with TRBD1. Germline loops: CDR1 SGHAT, CDR2 FQNNGV. V shed 6 bases and J 8 bases; nucleotides not matched to a gene: 6. This CDR3 has 13 residues. CDR3 nucleotides: TGTGCCAGCAGAGAACAGGGGGTCGATGAGCAGTTCTTC. Its translation is CASREQGVDEQFF.

This clonotype has just one count. The chain couples TRBV7-2 to TRBJ2-1; 11 bases line up with TRBD2. This CDR3 has 17 amino acids. Germline V gives CDR1 SGHTA, CDR2 FQGNSA. Trimming took 5 bases from V and 0 from J; bases not matched to a gene: 6. CDR3 sequence reads: CASSPRTSGGSYNEQFF. CDR3 coding DNA: TGTGCCAGCAGCCCTCGTACTAGCGGGGGCTCCTACAATGAGCAGTTCTTC.

J is TRBJ2-1 and V is TRBV6-1; D is ambiguous. Trimming cost V 8 bases and J 5 bases, with 22 bases left between them. CDR1 is MNHNS, CDR2 SASEGT, per germline. This CDR3 is built from 16 residues. Here the CDR3 reads CASGRTGLVNHNEQFF. The CDR3 nucleotides are TGTGCCAGCGGAAGAACTGGGCTAGTTAATCACAATGAGCAGTTCTTC.

This clonotype has more than one count but fewer than ten. V is TRBV12-3 or TRBV12-4 and J is TRBJ2-3, with a tentative D call TRBD2 (7 bases). The CDR3 totals 12 residues. The V end was cut by 10 bases, the J end by 3 bases, with 11 bases between. The CDR3: CATKGGTDTQYF. CDR3 coding DNA: TGTGCCACGAAGGGGGGGACAGATACGCAGTATTTT.

This chain connects TRBV6-1 to TRBJ1-6, with a weak D call TRBD1 (6 bases). This CDR3 has 13 residues. Deletions cut 3 bases from V and 11 bases from J, with 11 bases between. Germline loops: CDR1 MNHNS, CDR2 SASEGT. For the CDR3, the DNA is TGTGCCAGCAGTGACAGGGGTACTACACCCCTCCACTTT. Translating gives CASSDRGTTPLHF.